Below are 10 T cell receptor beta chains sequenced from a single sample in a study of molecular identifiers for immune sequencing clone quantification. Each CDR3 protein is one row after TCRdb ran MiXCR on the PCR reads. The table shows about 500,000 distinct CDR3 sequences, with 20% to 25% occurring only once. The sequenced material came from naive CD8+ T cells from blood, with Jurkat cell RNA spiked in. Specified subset: FACS-sorted CD8+CD4-CCR7+CD45RA+ naive T cells. The receptors originated from a human donor in good health. Some libraries in this study had Jurkat cell RNA spiked in.

The CDR3 spells CATMSTEAFF. Here the CDR3 DNA reads TGTGCCACCATGAGTACTGAAGCTTTCTTT. The J gene is TRBJ1-1, the V gene TRBV6-2 or TRBV6-3; D ambiguous. This CDR3 is 10 amino acids long. Deletions cut 10 bases from V and 5 bases from J, with 8 bases between. The V gene's germline CDR1 is MNHEY and CDR2 SVGEGT.

About this clonotype: Just one base apart from a much larger clone, this may be a read error. The V call is TRBV19, the J call TRBJ1-1; D not certain. The V end lost 7 bases, the J end lost 1 base, and 1 base lay between the germline ends. CDR1 LNHDA and CDR2 SQIVND come from the germline V gene (reference sequence). This CDR3 contains 10 residues. CDR3 in amino acids: CASKNTEAFF. CDR3 DNA sequence: TGTGCCAGTAAGAACACTGAAGCTTTCTTT.

This clonotype was seen only a few times. This chain uses TRBV27 with TRBJ1-1, with TRBD1 as a possible D gene (5 bases). V dropped 7 bases and J dropped 8 bases, with 14 bases sitting between them. Germline V gene sequence: CDR1 MNHEY, CDR2 SMNVEV (reference sequence). The CDR3 length is 12 residues. The CDR3 protein is CASKGRGGEAFF. CDR3 coding DNA: TGTGCCAGCAAGGGAAGGGGTGGAGAAGCTTTCTTT.

With regard to this clonotype: A much larger clone sits a single nucleotide away, making a read error possible. The chain links TRBV7-7 to TRBJ2-1, with 11 positions matching TRBD2. The CDR3 consists of 15 residues. Germline-derived CDR1 and CDR2 are SSHAT and FNYEAQ (reference sequence). The CDR3 protein is CASCRLAGCGDEQFF. The CDR3 DNA is TGTGCTAGCTGTCGACTAGCGGGGTGCGGAGATGAGCAGTTCTTC.

In this sample, this clonotype turned up a few times. The chain employs TRBV28 and TRBJ2-3; D remains unclear. Germline CDR1 MDHEN, CDR2 SYDVKM. Deletions cut 0 bases from V and 0 bases from J, with 7 bases between. The CDR3 is made up of 15 amino acids. This CDR3 is CASSLWGESTDTQYF. DNA of the CDR3: TGTGCCAGCAGTTTATGGGGTGAGAGCACAGATACGCAGTATTTT.

There are a few counts of this clonotype. The chain employs TRBV20-1 and TRBJ2-7; no clear D. Germline V lookup: CDR1 DFQATT, CDR2 SNEGSKA (reference sequence). The CDR3 has 13 residues. Trimming took 0 bases from V and 2 from J, leaving 8 bases between them. In DNA, the CDR3 is TGCAGTGCTAGAGAACCACTAACCTACGAGCAGTACTTC. Amino acids: CSAREPLTYEQYF.

The chain has TRBV20-1 and TRBJ2-3; 8 nucleotides line up with TRBD2. The germline gives CDR1 DFQATT, CDR2 SNEGSKA (reference sequence). This CDR3 region has 15 residues. V shed 2 bases and J 0 bases; nucleotides not matched to a gene: 4. The CDR3 DNA sequence: TGCAGTGCTAGAAGGCTAGCGGGCAGCACAGATACGCAGTATTTT. Its protein product is CSARRLAGSTDTQYF.

This clonotype was seen a few times. The genes are TRBV6-6 and TRBJ2-1; unclear D gene. The ends were cut back, 8 bases at V and 7 bases at J, with 18 bases in the middle. Germline V gene lookup returns CDR1 MNHNY and CDR2 SVGAGI (reference sequence). The CDR3 runs 14 residues. CDR3 bases: TGTGCCAGCTCATCGGGTATTTGGGAAAATGAGCAGTTCTTC. It yields the protein CASSSGIWENEQFF.

This clonotype came up many times. This sequence joins TRBV2 and TRBJ2-3; D tentatively fits TRBD1 or TRBD2 (5 bases each). The germline CDR1 and CDR2 sequences are SNHLY and FYNNEI. Trimming removed 3 bases from V and 1 base from J, with 8 bases in between. The CDR3 runs 14 residues. The CDR3 is CASSDGTGTDTQYF. In DNA, the CDR3 is TGTGCCAGCAGTGATGGGACGGGCACAGATACGCAGTATTTT. Complete variable domain (other parts from reference TRBV2 and TRBJ2-3): EPEVTQTPSHQVTQMGQEVILRCVPISNHLYFYWYRQILGQKVEFLVSFYNNEISEKSEIFDDQFSVERPDGSNFTLKIRSTKLEDSAMYFCASSDGTGTDTQYFGPGTRLTVL.

In its sample, this clonotype was seen many times. The chain links TRBV7-9 to TRBJ2-4; D is uncertain. The V end was cut by 2 bases, the J end by 0 bases, with 11 bases between. Per germline, CDR1 SEHNR and CDR2 FQNEAQ (reference sequence). The CDR3 has 16 residues. CDR3: CASSLSIDLAKNIQYF. CDR3 DNA sequence: TGTGCCAGCAGCTTATCGATAGATCTAGCCAAAAACATTCAGTACTTC.